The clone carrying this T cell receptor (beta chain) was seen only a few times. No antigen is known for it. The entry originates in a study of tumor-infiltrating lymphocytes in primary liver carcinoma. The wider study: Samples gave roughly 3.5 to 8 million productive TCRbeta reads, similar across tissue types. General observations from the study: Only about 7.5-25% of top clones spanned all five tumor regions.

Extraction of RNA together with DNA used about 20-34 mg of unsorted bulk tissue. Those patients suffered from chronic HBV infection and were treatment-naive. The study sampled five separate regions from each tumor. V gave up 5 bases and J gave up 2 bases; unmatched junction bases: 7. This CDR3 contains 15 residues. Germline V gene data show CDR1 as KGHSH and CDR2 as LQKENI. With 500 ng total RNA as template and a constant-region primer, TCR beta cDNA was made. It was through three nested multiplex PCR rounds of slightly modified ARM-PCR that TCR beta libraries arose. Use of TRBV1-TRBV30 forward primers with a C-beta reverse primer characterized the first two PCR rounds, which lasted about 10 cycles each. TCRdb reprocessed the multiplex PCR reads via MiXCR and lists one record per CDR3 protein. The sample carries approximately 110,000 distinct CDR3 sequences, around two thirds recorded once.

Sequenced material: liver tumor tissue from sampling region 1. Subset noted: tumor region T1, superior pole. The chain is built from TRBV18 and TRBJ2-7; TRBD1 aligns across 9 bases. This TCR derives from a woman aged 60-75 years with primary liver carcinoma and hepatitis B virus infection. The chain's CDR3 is CASSTRQGGTYEQYF. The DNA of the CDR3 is TGTGCCAGCTCAACCCGACAGGGGGGGACCTACGAGCAGTACTTC.